Listed below are T cell receptor beta chains from one sample, sequenced in a study of T-cell reconstitution after alpha-beta-depleted transplantation in children. TCRdb reprocessed the PCR reads with MiXCR, giving one entry per CDR3 protein. The table shows approximately 210,000 distinct CDR3 sequences, with more than 14% occurring only once. The input for sequencing was PBMCs from the stem cell graft donor, taken from the stem cell graft. The receptor source for this set is a human donor who donated a stem cell graft to a child with acute lymphoblastic leukemia. CDR3s include the opening cysteine and the closing phenylalanine or tryptophan. Each record gives: D gene, J gene, V gene, clone size, CDR3 DNA, CDR3 protein. D genes are given only for firm matches. Expanded clones get a size class; other rows say once, few or many, or leave the size out.

>-|TRBJ2-7|TRBV20-1|-
TGCAGTGCTGACGGGGGCACCTCCTACGAGCAGTACTTC
CSADGGTSYEQYF
>-|TRBJ1-2|TRBV20-1|-
TGCAGTGCTAGAGATCCTTGGAGCTGGTATGGCTACACCTTC
CSARDPWSWYGYTF
>-|TRBJ2-3|TRBV12-3/TRBV12-4|many
TGTGCCAGCAGTCCTACGAGGACCCCAGTAGATACGCAGTATTTT
CASSPTRTPVDTQYF
>TRBD1|TRBJ2-3|TRBV29-1|many
TGCAGCGTTGAAGGGGACAGGAGCACAGATACGCAGTATTTT
CSVEGDRSTDTQYF
>-|TRBJ2-5|TRBV11-2|many
TGTGCCAGCCTCCTCAGTAGCGAGGGGTCCCAGTACTTC
CASLLSSEGSQYF
>-|TRBJ2-5|TRBV7-8|many
TGTGCCAGCAGCTTTTCACAAGCGGATATCGACGCGGGGACCCAGTACTTC
CASSFSQADIDAGTQYF
>TRBD2|TRBJ2-3|TRBV20-1|many
TGCAGTGCTAGAGCGCTCCTGGCGGGAGGGATCACAGATACGCAGTATTTT
CSARALLAGGITDTQYF
>-|TRBJ1-5|TRBV5-5|many
TGTGCCAGCAGCTTGGGGCCAGGACAGCCCCAGCATTTT
CASSLGPGQPQHF
>-|TRBJ1-2|TRBV5-1|many
TGCGCCAGCAGCTTGGACTACAGCGGGGGTGGCTACACCTTC
CASSLDYSGGGYTF
>-|TRBJ2-7|TRBV27|-
TGTGCCAGCAGGATAGTTGGTCGTTCGGAGATTAGCTCCTACGAGCAGTACTTC
CASRIVGRSEISSYEQYF
>-|TRBJ2-7|TRBV7-9|-
TGTGCCAGCAGCAGCACCACCACAGGGTCTGAGTACGAGCAGTACTTC
CASSSTTTGSEYEQYF
>TRBD2|TRBJ2-1|TRBV5-1|-
TGCGCCAGCAGCTTTTCAGGGAGCGGGAGAGGGCATGAGCAGTTCTTC
CASSFSGSGRGHEQFF
>TRBD2|TRBJ2-1|TRBV20-1|-
TGCAGTGCGCCGCACGGGACTAGCGAGAAAAATGAGCAGTTCTTC
CSAPHGTSEKNEQFF
>TRBD1|TRBJ2-2|TRBV5-1|many
TGCGCCAGCAGCTTGGACAGGGGGATCGGGGAGCTGTTTTTT
CASSLDRGIGELFF
>TRBD2|TRBJ2-7|TRBV20-1|-
TGCAGTGCTAGGACTAGCGGGAGGGGATACGAGCAGTACTTC
CSARTSGRGYEQYF
>TRBD2|TRBJ2-7|TRBV5-1|many
TGCGCCAGCAGCTTAGCGGGACGTACCTACGAGCAGTACTTC
CASSLAGRTYEQYF
>TRBD1|TRBJ2-2|TRBV10-3|many
TGTGCCATCAGTGGAGACCTGGGACAGGCCGACACCGGGGAGCTGTTTTTT
CAISGDLGQADTGELFF
>TRBD1|TRBJ1-5|TRBV24-1|many
TGTGCCACCAGTGATTTTCGGGACAGGGCTGATCAGCCCCAGCATTTT
CATSDFRDRADQPQHF
>-|TRBJ2-6|TRBV11-2|few
TGTGCCAGCAGCTTCCGGACAGCCCCCAGTGGGGCCAACGTCCTGACTTTC
CASSFRTAPSGANVLTF
>TRBD1|TRBJ1-1|TRBV11-2|-
TGTGCCAGCAGCTTGACAGGGGGGTTTATGAACACTGAAGCTTTCTTT
CASSLTGGFMNTEAFF
>-|TRBJ2-7|TRBV9|many
TGTGCCAGCAGCCTTCGACCGGGCAACTACGAGCAGTACTTC
CASSLRPGNYEQYF
>TRBD1|TRBJ1-5|TRBV12-3/TRBV12-4|-
TGTGCCAGCAGTTCAGAGGACAGGGTCGATCAGCCCCAGCATTTT
CASSSEDRVDQPQHF
>-|TRBJ2-7|TRBV12-3/TRBV12-4|many
TGTGCCAGCAGTTTAGTGTCCTACGAGCAGTACTTC
CASSLVSYEQYF
>TRBD2|TRBJ2-5|TRBV12-3/TRBV12-4|many
TGTGCCAGCAGACTAGCGGGGCAAGAGACCCAGTACTTC
CASRLAGQETQYF
>-|TRBJ2-1|TRBV3-1|once
TGTGCCAGCAGCCCCAGTGAAGCCAGAAACAAATACAATGAGCAGTTCTTC
CASSPSEARNKYNEQFF
>-|TRBJ2-5|TRBV29-1|-
TGCAGCGTTGGGGGGGAGACCCAGTACTTC
CSVGGETQYF
>TRBD1|TRBJ1-5|TRBV7-6|many
TGTGCCACTCACAGGGGTGGACAGCCCCAGCATTTT
CATHRGGQPQHF
>TRBD2|TRBJ2-1|TRBV12-3/TRBV12-4|-
TGTGCCAGCAGGCCCGCGGGAGGATCCTACAATGAGCAGTTCTTC
CASRPAGGSYNEQFF